A selection of T cell receptor beta chains follows, all from one sample in a study of CD8+ T cells in alopecia areata. The protocol was immunoSEQ multiplex PCR, while the TCRdb copy is restricted to in-frame clones and leaves out a portion. This sample has about 190,000 clones, with around 60% found just once. The sequencing used CD4+ T cells sorted from blood, collected at week 4, from a patient treated with tofacitinib. The receptors were sampled from a human donor with alopecia areata. The CDR3 runs from the conserved cysteine through the conserved F or W. D genes are given only for firm matches. Expanded clones get a size class; other rows say once, few or many, or leave the size out.

v_call: TRBV6-5; j_call: TRBJ2-1; cdr3_length: 15; d_call: TRBD1; clone_size: -; cdr3_aa: CASGVQGVILNEQFF; cdr3_nt: TGTGCCAGCGGAGTACAGGGGGTGATACTCAATGAGCAGTTCTTC
v_call: TRBV7-2; j_call: TRBJ2-7; cdr3_length: 14; d_call: TRBD1; clone_size: -; cdr3_aa: CASSTGTGEGEQYF; cdr3_nt: TGTGCCAGCAGCACCGGGACAGGGGAGGGCGAGCAGTACTTC
v_call: TRBV18; j_call: TRBJ1-1; cdr3_length: 15; d_call: -; clone_size: -; cdr3_aa: CASSPSTGMNTEAFF; cdr3_nt: TGTGCCAGCTCACCAAGTACGGGGATGAACACTGAAGCTTTCTTT
v_call: TRBV5-6; j_call: TRBJ1-2; cdr3_length: 14; d_call: -; clone_size: -; cdr3_aa: CASSLMGGVYGYTF; cdr3_nt: TGTGCCAGCAGCCTGATGGGGGGAGTGTATGGCTACACCTTC
v_call: TRBV29-1; j_call: TRBJ2-3; cdr3_length: 11; d_call: -; clone_size: -; cdr3_aa: CSVGHVGTPDF; cdr3_nt: TGCAGCGTTGGACACGTCGGGACCCCTGATTTT
v_call: TRBV4-2; j_call: TRBJ2-7; cdr3_length: 15; d_call: -; clone_size: -; cdr3_aa: CASSQDRRTDYEQYF; cdr3_nt: TGTGCCAGCAGCCAAGATCGCCGGACGGACTACGAGCAGTACTTC
v_call: TRBV5-8; j_call: TRBJ1-1; cdr3_length: 18; d_call: TRBD1; clone_size: -; cdr3_aa: CASSPEGDRGQWNTEAFF; cdr3_nt: TGTGCCAGCAGCCCCGAAGGGGACAGGGGGCAGTGGAACACTGAAGCTTTCTTT
v_call: TRBV29-1; j_call: TRBJ2-7; cdr3_length: 13; d_call: TRBD1; clone_size: -; cdr3_aa: CSAQTGDLYEQYF; cdr3_nt: TGCAGCGCCCAAACAGGGGACCTCTACGAGCAGTACTTC
v_call: TRBV5-1; j_call: TRBJ2-1; cdr3_length: 14; d_call: TRBD2; clone_size: once; cdr3_aa: CASSSGTSGNEQFF; cdr3_nt: TGCGCCAGCAGCTCAGGGACTAGCGGGAACGAGCAGTTCTTC
v_call: TRBV29-1; j_call: TRBJ2-7; cdr3_length: 13; d_call: TRBD1; clone_size: few; cdr3_aa: CSVDRQGGYEQYF; cdr3_nt: TGCAGCGTAGATCGACAGGGTGGGTACGAGCAGTACTTC